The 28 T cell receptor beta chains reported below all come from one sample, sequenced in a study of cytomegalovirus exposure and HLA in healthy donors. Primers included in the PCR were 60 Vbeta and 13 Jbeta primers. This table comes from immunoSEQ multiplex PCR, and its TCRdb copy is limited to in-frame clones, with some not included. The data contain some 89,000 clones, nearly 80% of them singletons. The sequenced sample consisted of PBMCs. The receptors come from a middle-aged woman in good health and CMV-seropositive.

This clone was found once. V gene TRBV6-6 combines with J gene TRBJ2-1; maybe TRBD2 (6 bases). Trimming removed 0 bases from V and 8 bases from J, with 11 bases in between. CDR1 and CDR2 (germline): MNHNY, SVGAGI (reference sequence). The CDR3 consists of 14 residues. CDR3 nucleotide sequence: TGTGCCAGCAGTTACTCGGGGACTTATTATGAGCAGTTCTTC. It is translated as CASSYSGTYYEQFF.

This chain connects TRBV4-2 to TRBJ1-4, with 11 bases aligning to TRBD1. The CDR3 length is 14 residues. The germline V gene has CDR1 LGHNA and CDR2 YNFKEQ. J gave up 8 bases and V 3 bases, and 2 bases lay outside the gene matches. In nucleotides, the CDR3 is TGTGCCAGCAGCCAGGGACAGGGGGGCGAAAAACTGTTTTTT. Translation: CASSQGQGGEKLFF.

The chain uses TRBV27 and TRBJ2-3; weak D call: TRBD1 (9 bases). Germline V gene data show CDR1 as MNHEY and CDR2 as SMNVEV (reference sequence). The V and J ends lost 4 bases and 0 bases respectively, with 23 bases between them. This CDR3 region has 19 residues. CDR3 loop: CASSSGQGELAASTDTQYF. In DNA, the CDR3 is TGTGCCAGCAGTTCGGGACAGGGTGAACTAGCGGCTAGCACAGATACGCAGTATTTT.

CDR3: CASKGQRNTGELFF. In DNA form, the CDR3 reads TGTGCCAGCAAAGGACAGAGGAACACCGGGGAGCTGTTTTTT. The rearrangement uses TRBV6-1 and TRBJ2-2, with D tentatively TRBD1 (6 bases). The V gene's germline CDR1 is MNHNS and CDR2 SASEGT. The CDR3 has 14 amino acids. V shed 7 bases and J shed 1 base, with 10 bases lying between them.

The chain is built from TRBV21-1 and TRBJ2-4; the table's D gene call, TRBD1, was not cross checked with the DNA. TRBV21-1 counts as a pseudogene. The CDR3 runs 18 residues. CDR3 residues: CASSRKFETGRVKNIQYF. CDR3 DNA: TGTGCCAGCAGCCGCAAATTCGAGACAGGGCGGGTCAAAAACATTCAGTACTTC.

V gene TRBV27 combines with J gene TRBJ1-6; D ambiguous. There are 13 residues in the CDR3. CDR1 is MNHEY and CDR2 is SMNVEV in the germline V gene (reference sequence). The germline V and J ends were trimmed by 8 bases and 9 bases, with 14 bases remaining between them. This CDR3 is CASGEVRSSPLHF. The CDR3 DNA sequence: TGTGCCAGCGGCGAGGTCAGATCTTCACCCCTCCACTTT.

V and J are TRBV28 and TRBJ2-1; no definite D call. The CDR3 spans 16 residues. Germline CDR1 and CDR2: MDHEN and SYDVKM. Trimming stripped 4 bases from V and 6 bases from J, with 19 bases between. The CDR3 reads CASSSLRPETLNEQFF. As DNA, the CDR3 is TGTGCCAGCAGTTCACTACGACCCGAAACTCTCAATGAGCAGTTCTTC.

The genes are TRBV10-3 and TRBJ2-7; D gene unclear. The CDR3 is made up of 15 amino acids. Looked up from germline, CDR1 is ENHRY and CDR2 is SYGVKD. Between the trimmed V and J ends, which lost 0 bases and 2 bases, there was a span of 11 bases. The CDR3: CAISESSRRPYEQYF. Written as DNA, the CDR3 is TGTGCCATCAGTGAGTCGAGTCGGAGACCCTACGAGCAGTACTTC.

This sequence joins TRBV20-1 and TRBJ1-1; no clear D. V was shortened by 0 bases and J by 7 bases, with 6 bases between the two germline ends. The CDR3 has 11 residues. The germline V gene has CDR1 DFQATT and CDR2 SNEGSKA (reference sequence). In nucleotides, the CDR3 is TGCAGTGCTAGAGATCGGGATGAAGCTTTCTTT. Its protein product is CSARDRDEAFF.

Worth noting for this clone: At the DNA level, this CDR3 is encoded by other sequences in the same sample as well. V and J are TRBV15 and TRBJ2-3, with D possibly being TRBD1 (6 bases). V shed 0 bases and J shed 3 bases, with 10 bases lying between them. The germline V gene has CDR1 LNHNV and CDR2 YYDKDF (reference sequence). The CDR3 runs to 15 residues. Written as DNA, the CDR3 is TGTGCCACCAGCAGAGACAGGGGTGGGACAGATACGCAGTATTTT. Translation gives CATSRDRGGTDTQYF.

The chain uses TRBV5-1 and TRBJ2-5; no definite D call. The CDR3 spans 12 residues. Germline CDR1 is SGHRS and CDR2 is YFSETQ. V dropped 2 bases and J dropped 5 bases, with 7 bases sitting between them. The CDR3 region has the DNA TGCGCCAGCAGCTTTGGCCGCGAGACCCAGTACTTC. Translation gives CASSFGRETQYF. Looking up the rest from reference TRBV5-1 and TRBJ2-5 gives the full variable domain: KAGVTQTPRYLIKTRGQQVTLSCSPISGHRSVSWYQQTPGQGLQFLFEYFSETQRNKGNFPGRFSGRQFSNSRSEMNVSTLELGDSALYLCASSFGRETQYFGPGTRLLVL.

The CDR3 DNA is TGCGCCAGCAGCTTGACAGGGGGCATGGGGACCCAGTACTTC. Encoded protein: CASSLTGGMGTQYF. This chain uses TRBV5-1 with TRBJ2-5, with 9 bases matching TRBD1. J lost 7 bases, V lost 1 base, and 5 bases had no gene match. Germline loops: CDR1 SGHRS, CDR2 YFSETQ. The CDR3 contains 14 residues.

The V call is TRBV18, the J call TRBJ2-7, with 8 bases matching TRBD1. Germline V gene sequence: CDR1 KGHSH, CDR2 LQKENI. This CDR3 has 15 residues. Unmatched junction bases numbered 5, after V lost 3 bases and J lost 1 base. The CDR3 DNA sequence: TGTGCCAGCTCACCGCACAGGGGGGAATCCTACGAGCAGTACTTC. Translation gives CASSPHRGESYEQYF.

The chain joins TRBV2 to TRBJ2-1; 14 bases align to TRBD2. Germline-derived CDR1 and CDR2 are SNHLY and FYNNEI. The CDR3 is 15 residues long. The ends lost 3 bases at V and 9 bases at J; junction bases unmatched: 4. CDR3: CASSEGLAGVGEQFF. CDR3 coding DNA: TGTGCCAGCAGTGAGGGACTAGCGGGAGTTGGTGAGCAGTTCTTC.

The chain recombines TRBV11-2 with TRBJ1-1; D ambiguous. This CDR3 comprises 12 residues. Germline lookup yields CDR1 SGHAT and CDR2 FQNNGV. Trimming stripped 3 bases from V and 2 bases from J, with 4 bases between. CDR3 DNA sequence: TGTGCCAGCAGCTTGACTAACACTGAAGCTTTCTTT. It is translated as CASSLTNTEAFF. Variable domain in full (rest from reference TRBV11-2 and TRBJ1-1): EAGVAQSPRYKIIEKRQSVAFWCNPISGHATLYWYQQILGQGPKLLIQFQNNGVVDDSQLPKDRFSAERLKGVDSTLKIQPAKLEDSAVYLCASSLTNTEAFFGQGTRLTVV.

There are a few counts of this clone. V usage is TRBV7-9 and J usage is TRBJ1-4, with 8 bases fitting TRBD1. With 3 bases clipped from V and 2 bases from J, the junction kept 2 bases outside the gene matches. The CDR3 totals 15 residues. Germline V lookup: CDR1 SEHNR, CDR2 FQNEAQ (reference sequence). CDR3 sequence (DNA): TGTGCCAGCAGCTTTTCAGGGGGCACTAATGAAAAACTGTTTTTT. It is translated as CASSFSGGTNEKLFF. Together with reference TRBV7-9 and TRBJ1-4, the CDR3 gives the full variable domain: DTGVSQNPRHKITKRGQNVTFRCDPISEHNRLYWYRQTLGQGPEFLTYFQNEAQLEKSRLLSDRFSAERPKGSFSTLEIQRTEQGDSAMYLCASSFSGGTNEKLFFGSGTQLSVL.

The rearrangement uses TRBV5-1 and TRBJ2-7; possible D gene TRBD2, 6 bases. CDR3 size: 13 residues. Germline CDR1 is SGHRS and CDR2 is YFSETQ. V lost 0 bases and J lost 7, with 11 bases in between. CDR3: CASSLGVGTEQYF. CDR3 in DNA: TGCGCCAGCAGCTTGGGGGTTGGGACTGAGCAGTACTTC.

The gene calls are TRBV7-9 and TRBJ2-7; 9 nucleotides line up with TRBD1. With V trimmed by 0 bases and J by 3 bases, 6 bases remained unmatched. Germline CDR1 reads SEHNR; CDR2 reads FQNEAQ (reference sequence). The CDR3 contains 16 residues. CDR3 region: CASSLAWTGVDYEQYF. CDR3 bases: TGTGCCAGCAGCTTAGCCTGGACAGGGGTAGACTACGAGCAGTACTTC.

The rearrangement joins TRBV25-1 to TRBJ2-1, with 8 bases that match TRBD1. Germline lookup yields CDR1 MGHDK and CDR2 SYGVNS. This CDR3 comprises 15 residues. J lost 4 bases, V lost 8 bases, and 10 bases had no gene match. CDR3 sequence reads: CASGSTGQDYNEQFF. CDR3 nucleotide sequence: TGTGCCAGCGGATCAACGGGACAGGATTACAATGAGCAGTTCTTC.

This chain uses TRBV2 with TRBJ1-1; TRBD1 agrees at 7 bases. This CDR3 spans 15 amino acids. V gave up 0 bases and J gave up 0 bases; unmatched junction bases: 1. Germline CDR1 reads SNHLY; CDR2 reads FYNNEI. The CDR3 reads CASSEAQGVNTEAFF. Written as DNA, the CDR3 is TGTGCCAGCAGTGAAGCGCAGGGGGTGAACACTGAAGCTTTCTTT.

CDR3 residues: CATSRVLAPEQYF. In DNA form, the CDR3 reads TGTGCCACCAGCAGAGTGCTGGCACCCGAGCAGTACTTC. This chain links TRBV15 with TRBJ2-7, with D unclear. V lost 1 base and J 6 bases, leaving 10 bases between the germline ends. CDR1 is LNHNV, CDR2 YYDKDF, per germline (reference sequence). CDR3 length: 13 residues.

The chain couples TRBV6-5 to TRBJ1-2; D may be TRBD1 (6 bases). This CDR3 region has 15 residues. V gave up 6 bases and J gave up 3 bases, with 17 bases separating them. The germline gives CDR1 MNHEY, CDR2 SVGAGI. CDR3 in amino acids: CASRKKPTGYYGYTF. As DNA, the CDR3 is TGTGCCAGCAGAAAGAAGCCCACAGGGTACTATGGCTACACCTTC.

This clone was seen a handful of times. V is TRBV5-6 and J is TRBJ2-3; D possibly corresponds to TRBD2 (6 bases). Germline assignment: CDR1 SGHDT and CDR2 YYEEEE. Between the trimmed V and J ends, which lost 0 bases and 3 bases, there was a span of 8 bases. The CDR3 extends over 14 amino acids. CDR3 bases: TGTGCCAGCAGCTTGGCCGGGGGTACAGATACGCAGTATTTT. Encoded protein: CASSLAGGTDTQYF.

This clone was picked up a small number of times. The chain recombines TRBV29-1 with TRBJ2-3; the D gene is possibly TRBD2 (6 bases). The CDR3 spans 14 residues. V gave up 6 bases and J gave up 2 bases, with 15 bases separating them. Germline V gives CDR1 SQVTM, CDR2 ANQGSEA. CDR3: CSVAGTGDTDTQYF. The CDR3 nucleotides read TGCAGCGTGGCCGGGACTGGGGACACAGATACGCAGTATTTT.

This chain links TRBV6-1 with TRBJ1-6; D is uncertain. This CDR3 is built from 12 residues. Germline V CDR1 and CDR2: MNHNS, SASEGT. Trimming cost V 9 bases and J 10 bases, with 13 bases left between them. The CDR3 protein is CASQLGGSPLHF. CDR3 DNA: TGTGCCAGTCAGCTTGGAGGGTCACCCCTCCACTTT.

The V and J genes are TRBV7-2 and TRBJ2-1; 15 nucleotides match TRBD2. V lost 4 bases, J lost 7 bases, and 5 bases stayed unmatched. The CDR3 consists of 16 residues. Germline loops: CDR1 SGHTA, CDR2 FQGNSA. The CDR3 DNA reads TGTGCCAGCAGCTCCGGGACTAGCGGGAGGTGGAATGAGCAGTTCTTC. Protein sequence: CASSSGTSGRWNEQFF.

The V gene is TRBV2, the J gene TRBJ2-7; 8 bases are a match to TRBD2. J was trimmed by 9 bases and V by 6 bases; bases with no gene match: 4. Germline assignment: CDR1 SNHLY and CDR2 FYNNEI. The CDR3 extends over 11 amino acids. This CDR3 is CASSPLAGQYF. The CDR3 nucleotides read TGTGCCAGCAGCCCTCTAGCGGGGCAGTACTTC.

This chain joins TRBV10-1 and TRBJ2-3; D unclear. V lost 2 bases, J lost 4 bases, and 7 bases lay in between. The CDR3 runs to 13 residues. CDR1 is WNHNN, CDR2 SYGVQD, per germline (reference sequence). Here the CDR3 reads CASSEDFADTQYF. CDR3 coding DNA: TGCGCCAGCAGTGAGGACTTTGCAGATACGCAGTATTTT.